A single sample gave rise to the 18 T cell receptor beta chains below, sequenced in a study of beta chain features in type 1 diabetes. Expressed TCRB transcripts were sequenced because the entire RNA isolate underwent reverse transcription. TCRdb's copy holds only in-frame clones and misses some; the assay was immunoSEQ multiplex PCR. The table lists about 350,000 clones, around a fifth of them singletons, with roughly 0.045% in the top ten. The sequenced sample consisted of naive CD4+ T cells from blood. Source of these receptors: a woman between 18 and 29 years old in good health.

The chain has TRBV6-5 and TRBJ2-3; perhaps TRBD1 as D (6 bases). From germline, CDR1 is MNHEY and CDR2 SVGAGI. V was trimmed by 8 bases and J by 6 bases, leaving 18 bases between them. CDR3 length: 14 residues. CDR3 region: CASRQTGPGDTQYF. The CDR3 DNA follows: TGTGCCAGCCGACAGACAGGACCCGGGGATACGCAGTATTTT.

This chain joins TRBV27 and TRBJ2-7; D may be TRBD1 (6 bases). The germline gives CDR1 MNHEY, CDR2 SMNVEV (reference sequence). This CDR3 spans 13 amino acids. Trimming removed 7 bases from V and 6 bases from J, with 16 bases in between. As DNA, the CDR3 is TGTGCCAGCAAGGACAGCACCTCTCGCGAGCAGTACTTC. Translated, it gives CASKDSTSREQYF.

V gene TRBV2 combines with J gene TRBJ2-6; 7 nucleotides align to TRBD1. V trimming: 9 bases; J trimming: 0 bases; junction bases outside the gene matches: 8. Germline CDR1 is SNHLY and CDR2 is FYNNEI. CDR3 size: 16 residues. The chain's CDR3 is CARRDSWRSGANVLTF. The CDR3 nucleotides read TGTGCCAGAAGGGACAGCTGGCGCTCTGGGGCCAACGTCCTGACTTTC.

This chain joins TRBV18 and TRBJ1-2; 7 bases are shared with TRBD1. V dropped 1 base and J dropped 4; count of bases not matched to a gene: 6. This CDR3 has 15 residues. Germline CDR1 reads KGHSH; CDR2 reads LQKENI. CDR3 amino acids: CASSPRQGDLYGYTF. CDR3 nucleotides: TGTGCCAGCTCACCACGGCAGGGGGATCTCTATGGCTACACCTTC.

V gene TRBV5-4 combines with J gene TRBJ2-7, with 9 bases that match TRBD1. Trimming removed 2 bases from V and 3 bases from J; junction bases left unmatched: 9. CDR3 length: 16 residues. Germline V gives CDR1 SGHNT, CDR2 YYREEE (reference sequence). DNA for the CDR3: TGTGCCAGCAGCTTAGGCGGGACAGGGACATACTACGAGCAGTACTTC. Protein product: CASSLGGTGTYYEQYF.

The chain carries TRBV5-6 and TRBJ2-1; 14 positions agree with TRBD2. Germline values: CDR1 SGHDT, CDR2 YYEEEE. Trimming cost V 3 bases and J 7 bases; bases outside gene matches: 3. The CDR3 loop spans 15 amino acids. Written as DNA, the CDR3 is TGTGCCAGCAGCTCTGGACTAGCGGGGGGAAATGAGCAGTTCTTC. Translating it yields CASSSGLAGGNEQFF.

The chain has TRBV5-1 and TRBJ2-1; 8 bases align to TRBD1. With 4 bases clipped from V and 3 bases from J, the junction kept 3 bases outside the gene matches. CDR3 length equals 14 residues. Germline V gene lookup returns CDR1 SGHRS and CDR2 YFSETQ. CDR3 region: CASSTGQGYNEQFF. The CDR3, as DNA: TGCGCCAGCAGCACCGGACAGGGCTACAATGAGCAGTTCTTC.

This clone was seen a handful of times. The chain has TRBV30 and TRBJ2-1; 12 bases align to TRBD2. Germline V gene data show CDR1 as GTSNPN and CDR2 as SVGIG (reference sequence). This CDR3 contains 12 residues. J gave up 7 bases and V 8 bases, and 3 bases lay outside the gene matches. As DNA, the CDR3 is TGTGCCGCTAGCGGGAGGGTAAATGAGCAGTTCTTC. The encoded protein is CAASGRVNEQFF. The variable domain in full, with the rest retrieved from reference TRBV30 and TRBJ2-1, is SQTIHQWPATLVQPVGSPLSLECTVEGTSNPNLYWYRQAAGRGLQLLFYSVGIGQISSEVPQNLSASRPQDRQFILSSKKLLLSDSGFYLCAASGRVNEQFFGPGTRLTVL.

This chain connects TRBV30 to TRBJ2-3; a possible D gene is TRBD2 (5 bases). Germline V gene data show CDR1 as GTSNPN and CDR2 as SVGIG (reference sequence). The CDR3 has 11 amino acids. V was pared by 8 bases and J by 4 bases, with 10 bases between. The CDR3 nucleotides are TGTGCCCGGGCGGGTGCAGATACGCAGTATTTT. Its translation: CARAGADTQYF.

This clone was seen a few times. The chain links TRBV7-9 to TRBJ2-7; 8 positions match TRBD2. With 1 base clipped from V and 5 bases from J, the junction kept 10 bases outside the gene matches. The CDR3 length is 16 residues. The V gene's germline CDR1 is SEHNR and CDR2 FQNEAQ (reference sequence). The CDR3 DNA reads TGTGCCAGCAGCTTAGTATCAAGCGGGAGCTTCAACGAGCAGTACTTC. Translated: CASSLVSSGSFNEQYF.

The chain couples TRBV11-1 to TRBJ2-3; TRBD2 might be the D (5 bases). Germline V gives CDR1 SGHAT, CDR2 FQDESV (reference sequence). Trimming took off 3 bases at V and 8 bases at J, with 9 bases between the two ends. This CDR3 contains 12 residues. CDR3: CASSFPGVTQYF. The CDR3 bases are TGTGCCAGCAGCTTCCCCGGGGTTACGCAGTATTTT.

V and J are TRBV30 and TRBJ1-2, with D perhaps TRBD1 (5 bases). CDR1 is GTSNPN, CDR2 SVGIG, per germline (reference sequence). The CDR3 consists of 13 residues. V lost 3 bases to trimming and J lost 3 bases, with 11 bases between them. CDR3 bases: TGTGCCTGGAGCCGAGGGGAGGACTATGGCTACACCTTC. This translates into CAWSRGEDYGYTF.

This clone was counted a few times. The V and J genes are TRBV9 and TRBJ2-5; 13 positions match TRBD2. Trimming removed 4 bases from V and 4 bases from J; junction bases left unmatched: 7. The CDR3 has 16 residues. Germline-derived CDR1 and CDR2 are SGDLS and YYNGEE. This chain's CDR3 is CASSLGLAGETETQYF. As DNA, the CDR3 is TGTGCCAGCAGCCTTGGACTAGCGGGAGAAACAGAGACCCAGTACTTC.

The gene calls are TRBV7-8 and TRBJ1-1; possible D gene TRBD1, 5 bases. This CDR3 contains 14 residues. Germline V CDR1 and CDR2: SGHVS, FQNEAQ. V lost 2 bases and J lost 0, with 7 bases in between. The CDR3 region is CASSLQGMNTEAFF. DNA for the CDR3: TGTGCCAGCAGCTTACAGGGTATGAACACTGAAGCTTTCTTT.

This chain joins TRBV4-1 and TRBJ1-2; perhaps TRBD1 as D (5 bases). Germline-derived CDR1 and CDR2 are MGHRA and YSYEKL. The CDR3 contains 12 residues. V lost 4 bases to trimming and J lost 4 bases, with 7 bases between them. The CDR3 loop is CASSPQGYGYTF. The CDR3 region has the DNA TGCGCCAGCAGCCCTCAGGGCTATGGCTACACCTTC.

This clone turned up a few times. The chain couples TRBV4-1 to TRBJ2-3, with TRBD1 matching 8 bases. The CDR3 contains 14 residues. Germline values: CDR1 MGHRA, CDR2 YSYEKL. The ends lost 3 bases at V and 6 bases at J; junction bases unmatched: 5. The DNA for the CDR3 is TGCGCCAGCAGCCAGCGGACAGGGAGGGATACGCAGTATTTT. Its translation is CASSQRTGRDTQYF.

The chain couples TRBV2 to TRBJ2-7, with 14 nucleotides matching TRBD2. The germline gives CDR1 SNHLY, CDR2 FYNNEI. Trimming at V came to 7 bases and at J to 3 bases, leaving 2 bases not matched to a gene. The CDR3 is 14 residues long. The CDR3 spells CASIGTSGSYEQYF. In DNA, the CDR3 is TGTGCCAGCATCGGGACTAGCGGGAGCTACGAGCAGTACTTC.

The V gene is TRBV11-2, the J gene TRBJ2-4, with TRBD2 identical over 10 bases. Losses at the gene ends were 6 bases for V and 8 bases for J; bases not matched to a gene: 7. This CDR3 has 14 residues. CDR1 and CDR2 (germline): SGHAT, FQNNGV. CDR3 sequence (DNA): TGTGCCAGCAGACCAGCGGGAGGGCCGGACATTCAGTACTTC. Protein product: CASRPAGGPDIQYF.